This T cell receptor beta chain was documented in a study of vaccination and CD4 T cells after COVID-19 (dated by TCRdb to 2021 to 2024). Study-wide context: Convalescent patients had a positive SARS-CoV-2 result on nasal swab PCR, and of these patients, 8 or 9 had mild disease and one had severe disease. The spike-specific CD4+ TCR repertoire was compared before and after mRNA vaccination in approximately ten COVID-19 convalescent patients and a few infection-naive healthy vaccine recipients. Post-COVID blood samples were collected from convalescent patients a median of approximately 100 days after diagnosis, with a range of about 30 to 161 days. Participants got two doses of the Pfizer-BioNTech BNT162b2 vaccine (n=8) or two doses of the Moderna mRNA-1273 vaccine (n=2). The convalescent cohort comprised six males and four females, including two Hispanic individuals, seven Caucasians, two Asians and one multiracial person. Overlapping spike peptide pools from SARS-CoV-2 and from the common cold coronaviruses HCoV-NL63, HCoV-OC43 and HCoV-229E were used as culture stimuli. In control cultures, a CEFX viral epitope pool was used as positive control, an HIV-1 Nef peptide pool was used as negative control, or no peptide was added. Post-vaccine blood samples were obtained a median of about 77 days after the second vaccine dose, with a range of 14 to 241 days. Summary of the overall study and its limitations: Among the post-vaccine SARS-CoV-2-reactive clones in convalescent patients, a median around 85% showed up only after vaccination, which suggests vaccine-specific priming. Although the median number of SARS-CoV-2-reactive clonotypes went up from roughly 22 after infection to 35 to 40 after vaccination, the increase was not significant. The number of convalescent patients in the study was relatively small, and the study did not examine early timepoints following natural infection. Nearly all vaccine-specific clones in convalescent patients (304 of 307) were mono-reactive for SARS-CoV-2 spike rather than cross-reactive with common cold coronaviruses.

In its sample, this clonotype was seen a few times. Its antigen is currently not known. The record has no base qualities; no much larger clone is one base away. From cysteine to phenylalanine, the CDR3 is 14 amino acids long. Only CDR3 DNA is held: 42 bases, read in frame from base 1. Trimming removed 8 bases from V and 0 bases from J, leaving 13 bases between the germline ends. Per the germline V gene, SGHNT is the CDR1 and YENEEA is the CDR2. The sample's treatment or condition label, decoded: roughly 10-day PBMC culture with coronavirus spike peptide pools or control peptides (ViraFEST assay). The study used the ViraFEST assay, which expanded antigen-specific T cells with peptide pools and then identified expanded clonotypes by TCR sequencing. Positive SARS-CoV-2 PCR tests in the convalescent patients dated from March to December 2020, before Alpha, Beta and Delta variants emerged in the United States. Each well held around 2.1 million PBMCs cultured with roughly 10 ug/ml peptide pools in IMDM containing approximately 5% human AB serum and 9.5 to 10 IU/ml IL-2. Half of the culture medium was replaced with fresh IL-2-containing medium on days 3 and 7. After 9 to 11 days of culture, CD4+ T cells were isolated by negative selection with the EasySep CD4+ T cell isolation kit. Ficoll-Paque Plus gradient centrifugation was used to isolate PBMCs from whole blood, and the isolated PBMCs were then either used fresh or cryopreserved at -140C. In general, triplicate wells were set up for every culture condition.

The library was made by PCR. TCR sequencing of DNA from cultured CD4+ T cells used the Oncomine TCR Beta short-read assay at the Johns Hopkins FTIC core. The QIAamp micro DNA kit was used to extract genomic DNA from the cultured CD4+ T cells. Oncomine TCR Beta libraries from cultured CD4+ T cells were pooled with unique dual indexes and sequenced on an Illumina iSeq 100. On the study's bioinformatics: Non-productive sequences were removed, and CDR3s that did not start with C, did not end with F or W, or were shorter than 7 amino acids were discarded. The MANAFEST web application identified antigen-specific clonotypes by comparing peptide-stimulated wells against reference wells and other culture wells. To be called positive, a clone needed an FDR below 0.05, an odds ratio above 5, and a productive frequency above 0.1% in at least two of three replicate wells. Clonotypes that were significantly expanded in both SARS-CoV-2 spike wells and at least one common cold coronavirus spike condition were defined as cross-reactive. Similarity between CDR3 sequences was evaluated in R version 3.6.1 using Levenshtein distances (stringdist) and unrooted phylogenetic trees (ape). Through fastp at Q25 and MiXCR, TCRdb rebuilt clones from the public reads, retaining in-frame beta chains. Entries that share a CDR3 protein sequence are merged under the most common genes and DNA. V and J calls and clone size were set by TCRdb, not the authors. Within this sample are about 20,000 distinct CDR3 sequences, with around 47% of them counted one time only. The ten largest clones take up 26% of the sample.

This clonotype was obtained from a human donor who had recovered from COVID-19. The chain links TRBV11-3 with TRBJ1-1; there is no confident call for the D gene. This specimen was CD4+ T cells from blood, cultured in vitro, taken before SARS-CoV-2 vaccination. The base sequence is TGTGCCAGCGGTGGCAGAATTATGAACACTGAAGCTTTCTTT. The resulting protein is CASGGRIMNTEAFF.